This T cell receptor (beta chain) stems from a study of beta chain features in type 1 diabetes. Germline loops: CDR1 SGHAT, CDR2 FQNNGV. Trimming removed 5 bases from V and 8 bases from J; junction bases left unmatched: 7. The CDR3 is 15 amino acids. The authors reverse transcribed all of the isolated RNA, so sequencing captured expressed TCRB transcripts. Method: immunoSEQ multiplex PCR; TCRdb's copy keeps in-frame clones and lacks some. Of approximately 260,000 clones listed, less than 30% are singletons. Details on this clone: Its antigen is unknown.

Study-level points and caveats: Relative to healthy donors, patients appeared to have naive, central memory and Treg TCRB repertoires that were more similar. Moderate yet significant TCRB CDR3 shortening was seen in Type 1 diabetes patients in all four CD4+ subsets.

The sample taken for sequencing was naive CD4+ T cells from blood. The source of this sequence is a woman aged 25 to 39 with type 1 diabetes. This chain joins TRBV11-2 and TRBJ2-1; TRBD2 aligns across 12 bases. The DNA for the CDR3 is TGTGCCAGCAGCCCCCTAGCGGGAGGGCCCGATGAGCAGTTCTTC. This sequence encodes CASSPLAGGPDEQFF.